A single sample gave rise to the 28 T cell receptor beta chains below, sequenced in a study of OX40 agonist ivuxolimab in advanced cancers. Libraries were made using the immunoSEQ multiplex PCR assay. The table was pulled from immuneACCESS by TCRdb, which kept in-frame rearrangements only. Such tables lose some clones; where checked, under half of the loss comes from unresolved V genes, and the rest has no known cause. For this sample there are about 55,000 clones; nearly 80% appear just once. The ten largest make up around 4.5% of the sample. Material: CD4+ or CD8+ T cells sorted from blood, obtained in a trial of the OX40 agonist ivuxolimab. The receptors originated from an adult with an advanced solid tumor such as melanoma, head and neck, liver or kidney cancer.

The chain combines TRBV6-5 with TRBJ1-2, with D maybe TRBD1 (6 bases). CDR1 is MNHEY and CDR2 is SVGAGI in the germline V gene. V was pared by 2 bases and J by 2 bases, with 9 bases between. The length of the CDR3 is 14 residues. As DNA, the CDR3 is TGTGCCAGCAGTTACCAGGGGACAAACTATGGCTACACCTTC. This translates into CASSYQGTNYGYTF.

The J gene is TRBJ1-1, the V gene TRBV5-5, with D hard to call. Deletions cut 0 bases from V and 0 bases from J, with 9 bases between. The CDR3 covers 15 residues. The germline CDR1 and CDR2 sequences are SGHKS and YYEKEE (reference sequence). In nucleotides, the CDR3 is TGTGCCAGCAGCTTGGTCATCTTATTGAACACTGAAGCTTTCTTT. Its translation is CASSLVILLNTEAFF.

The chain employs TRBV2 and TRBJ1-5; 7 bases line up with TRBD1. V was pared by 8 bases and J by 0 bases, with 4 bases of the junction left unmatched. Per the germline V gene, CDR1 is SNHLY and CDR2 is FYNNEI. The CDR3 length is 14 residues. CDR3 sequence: CASSGGLSNQPQHF. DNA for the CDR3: TGTGCCAGCTCAGGGGGACTTAGCAATCAGCCCCAGCATTTT.

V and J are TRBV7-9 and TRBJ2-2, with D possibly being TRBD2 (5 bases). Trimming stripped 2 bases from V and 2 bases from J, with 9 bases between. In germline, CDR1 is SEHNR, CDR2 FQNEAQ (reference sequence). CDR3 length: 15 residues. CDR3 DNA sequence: TGTGCCAGCAGCTTACAAGCGGCAAACACCGGGGAGCTGTTTTTT. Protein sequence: CASSLQAANTGELFF.

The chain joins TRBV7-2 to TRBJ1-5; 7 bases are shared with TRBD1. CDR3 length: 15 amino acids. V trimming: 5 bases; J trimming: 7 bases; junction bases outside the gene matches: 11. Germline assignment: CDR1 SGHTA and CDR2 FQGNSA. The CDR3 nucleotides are TGTGCCAGCAGCGGGGGGGGAGGGGGCAGGCAGCCCCAGCATTTT. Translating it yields CASSGGGGGRQPQHF.

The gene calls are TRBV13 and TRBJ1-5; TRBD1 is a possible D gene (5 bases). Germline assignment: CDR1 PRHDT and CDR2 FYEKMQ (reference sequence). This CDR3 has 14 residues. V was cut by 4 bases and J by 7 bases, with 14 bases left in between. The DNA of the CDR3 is TGTGCCAGCAGCTCAGGGACCTGGGGCCAGCCCCAGCATTTT. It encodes CASSSGTWGQPQHF. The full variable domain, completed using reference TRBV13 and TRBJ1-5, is AAGVIQSPRHLIKEKRETATLKCYPIPRHDTVYWYQQGPGQDPQFLISFYEKMQSDKGSIPDRFSAQQFSDYHSELNMSSLELGDSALYFCASSSGTWGQPQHFGDGTRLSIL.

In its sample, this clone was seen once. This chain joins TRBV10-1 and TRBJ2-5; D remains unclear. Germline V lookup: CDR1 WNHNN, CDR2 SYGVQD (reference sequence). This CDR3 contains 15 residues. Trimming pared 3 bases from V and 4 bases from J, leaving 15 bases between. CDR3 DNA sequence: TGCGCCAGCAGTGACCCGACGGCGCCTCCAGAGACCCAGTACTTC. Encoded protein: CASSDPTAPPETQYF.

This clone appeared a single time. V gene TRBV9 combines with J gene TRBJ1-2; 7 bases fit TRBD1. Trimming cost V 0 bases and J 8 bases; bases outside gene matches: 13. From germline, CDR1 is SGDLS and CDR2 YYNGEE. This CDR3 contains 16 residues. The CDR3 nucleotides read TGTGCCAGCAGCGTAGAAGGGGGCAGGCCCCTCGGGGGCTACACCTTC. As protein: CASSVEGGRPLGGYTF. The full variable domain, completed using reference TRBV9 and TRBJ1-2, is DSGVTQTPKHLITATGQRVTLRCSPRSGDLSVYWYQQSLDQGLQFLIQYYNGEERAKGNILERFSAQQFPDLHSELNLSSLELGDSALYFCASSVEGGRPLGGYTFGSGTRLTVV.

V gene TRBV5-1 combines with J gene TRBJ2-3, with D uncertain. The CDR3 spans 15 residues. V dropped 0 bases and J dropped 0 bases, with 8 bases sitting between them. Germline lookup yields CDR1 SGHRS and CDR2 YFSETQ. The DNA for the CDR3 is TGCGCCAGCAGCTTGGCAGTGTCCAGCACAGATACGCAGTATTTT. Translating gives CASSLAVSSTDTQYF.

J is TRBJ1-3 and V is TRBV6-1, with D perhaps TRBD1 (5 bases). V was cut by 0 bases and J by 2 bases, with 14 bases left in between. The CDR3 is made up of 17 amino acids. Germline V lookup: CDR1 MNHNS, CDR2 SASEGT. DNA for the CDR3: TGTGCCAGCAGTGAAGCCCTCTATGCGGGGGCTGGAAACACCATATATTTT. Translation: CASSEALYAGAGNTIYF.

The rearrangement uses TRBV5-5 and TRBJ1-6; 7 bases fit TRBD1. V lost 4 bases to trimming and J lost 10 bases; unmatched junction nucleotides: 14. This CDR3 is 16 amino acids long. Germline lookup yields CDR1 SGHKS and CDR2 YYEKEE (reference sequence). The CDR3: CASSPRWAGGSSPLHF. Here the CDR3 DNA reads TGTGCCAGCAGCCCAAGGTGGGCAGGGGGTAGCTCACCCCTCCACTTT.

This chain's CDR3 is CASSSRDYPQETQYF. Written as DNA, the CDR3 is TGTGCCAGCAGCTCCCGGGACTACCCCCAAGAGACCCAGTACTTC. This chain links TRBV7-8 with TRBJ2-5; 7 bases are shared with TRBD2. CDR1 SGHVS and CDR2 FQNEAQ come from the germline V gene. Trimming at V came to 4 bases and at J to 1 base, leaving 6 bases not matched to a gene. The CDR3 has 15 residues.

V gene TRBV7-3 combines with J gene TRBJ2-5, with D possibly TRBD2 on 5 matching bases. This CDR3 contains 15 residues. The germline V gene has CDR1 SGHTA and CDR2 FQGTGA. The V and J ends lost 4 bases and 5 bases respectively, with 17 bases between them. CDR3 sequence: CASSYAAGPAETQYF. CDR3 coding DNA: TGTGCCAGCAGCTATGCGGCGGGCCCCGCGGAGACCCAGTACTTC.

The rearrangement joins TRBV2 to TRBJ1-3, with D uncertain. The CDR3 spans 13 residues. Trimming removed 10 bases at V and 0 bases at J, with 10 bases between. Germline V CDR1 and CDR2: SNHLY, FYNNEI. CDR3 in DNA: TGTGCCACCAAATCGGGCTCTGGAAACACCATATATTTT. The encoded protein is CATKSGSGNTIYF. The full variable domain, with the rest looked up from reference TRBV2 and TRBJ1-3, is EPEVTQTPSHQVTQMGQEVILRCVPISNHLYFYWYRQILGQKVEFLVSFYNNEISEKSEIFDDQFSVERPDGSNFTLKIRSTKLEDSAMYFCATKSGSGNTIYFGEGSWLTVV.

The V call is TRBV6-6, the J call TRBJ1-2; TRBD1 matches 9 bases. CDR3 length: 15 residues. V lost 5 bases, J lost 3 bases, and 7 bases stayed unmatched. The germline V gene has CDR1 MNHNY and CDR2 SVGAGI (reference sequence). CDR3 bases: TGTGCCAGCAGTCGACCGGGACAGGGCTACTATGGCTACACCTTC. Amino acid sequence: CASSRPGQGYYGYTF.

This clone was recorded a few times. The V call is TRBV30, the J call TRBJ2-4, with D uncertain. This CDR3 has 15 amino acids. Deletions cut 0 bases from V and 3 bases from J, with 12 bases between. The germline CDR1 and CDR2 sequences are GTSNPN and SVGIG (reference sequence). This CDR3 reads CAWSVGILGKNIQYF. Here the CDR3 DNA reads TGTGCCTGGAGTGTGGGGATCTTGGGCAAAAACATTCAGTACTTC.

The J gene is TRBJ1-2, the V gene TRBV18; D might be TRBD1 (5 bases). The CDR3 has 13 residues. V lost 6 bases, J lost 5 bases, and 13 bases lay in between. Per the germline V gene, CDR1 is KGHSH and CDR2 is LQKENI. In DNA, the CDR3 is TGTGCCAGCTCCCCAGGCGAGGGGTATGGCTACACCTTC. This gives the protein CASSPGEGYGYTF.

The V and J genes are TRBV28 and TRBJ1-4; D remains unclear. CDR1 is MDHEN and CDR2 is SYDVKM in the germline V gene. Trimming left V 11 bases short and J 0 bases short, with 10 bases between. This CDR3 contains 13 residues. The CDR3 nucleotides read TGTGCCGGTAAACACTCAACTAATGAAAAACTGTTTTTT. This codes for CAGKHSTNEKLFF. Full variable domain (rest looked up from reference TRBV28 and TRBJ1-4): DVKVTQSSRYLVKRTGEKVFLECVQDMDHENMFWYRQDPGLGLRLIYFSYDVKMKEKGDIPEGYSVSREKKERFSLILESASTNQTSMYLCAGKHSTNEKLFFGSGTQLSVL.

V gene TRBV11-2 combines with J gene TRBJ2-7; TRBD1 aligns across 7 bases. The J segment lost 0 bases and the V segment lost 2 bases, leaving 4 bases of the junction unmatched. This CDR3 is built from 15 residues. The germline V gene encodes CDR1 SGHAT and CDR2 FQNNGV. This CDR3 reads CASSLRGQSSYEQYF. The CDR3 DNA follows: TGTGCCAGCAGCTTAAGGGGGCAGAGCTCCTACGAGCAGTACTTC.

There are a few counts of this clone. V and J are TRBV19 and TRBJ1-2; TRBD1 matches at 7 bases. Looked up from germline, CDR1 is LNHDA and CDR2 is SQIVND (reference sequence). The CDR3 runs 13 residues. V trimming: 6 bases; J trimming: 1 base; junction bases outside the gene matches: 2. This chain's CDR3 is CASSRDSNYGYTF. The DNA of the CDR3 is TGTGCCAGTAGCCGGGACAGTAACTATGGCTACACCTTC.

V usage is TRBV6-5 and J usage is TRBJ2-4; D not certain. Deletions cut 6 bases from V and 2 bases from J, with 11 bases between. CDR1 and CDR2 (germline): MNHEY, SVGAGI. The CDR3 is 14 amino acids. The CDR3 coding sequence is TGTGCCAGCAGACGAGTAGGCACCAAAAACATTCAGTACTTC. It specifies CASRRVGTKNIQYF.

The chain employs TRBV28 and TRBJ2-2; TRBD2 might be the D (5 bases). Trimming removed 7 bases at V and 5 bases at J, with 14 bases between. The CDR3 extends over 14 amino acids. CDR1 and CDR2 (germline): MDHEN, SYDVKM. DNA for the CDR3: TGTGCCAGCACCCTGCTCGGGGAGACCGGGGAGCTGTTTTTT. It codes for CASTLLGETGELFF.

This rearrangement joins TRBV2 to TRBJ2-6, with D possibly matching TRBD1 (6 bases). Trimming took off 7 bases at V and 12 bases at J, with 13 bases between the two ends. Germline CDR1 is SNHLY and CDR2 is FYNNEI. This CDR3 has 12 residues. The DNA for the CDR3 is TGTGCCAGCACCCGGGACACCCCCGTCCTGACTTTC. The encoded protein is CASTRDTPVLTF. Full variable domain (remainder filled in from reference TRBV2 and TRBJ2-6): EPEVTQTPSHQVTQMGQEVILRCVPISNHLYFYWYRQILGQKVEFLVSFYNNEISEKSEIFDDQFSVERPDGSNFTLKIRSTKLEDSAMYFCASTRDTPVLTFGAGSRLTVL.

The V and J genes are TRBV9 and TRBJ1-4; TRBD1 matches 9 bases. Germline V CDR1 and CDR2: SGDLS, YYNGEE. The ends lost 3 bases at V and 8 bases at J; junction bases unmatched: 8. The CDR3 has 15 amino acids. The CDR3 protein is CASSEQQGAGEKLFF. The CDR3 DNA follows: TGTGCCAGCAGCGAACAACAGGGGGCAGGGGAAAAACTGTTTTTT.

The CDR3 here is CASSIGQGAGEQYF. CDR3 DNA: TGCGCCAGCAGCATCGGACAGGGGGCGGGGGAGCAGTACTTC. The gene calls are TRBV5-1 and TRBJ2-7, with TRBD1 matching over 11 bases. Germline V gene data show CDR1 as SGHRS and CDR2 as YFSETQ. V trimming: 4 bases; J trimming: 7 bases; junction bases outside the gene matches: 7. CDR3 size: 14 residues.

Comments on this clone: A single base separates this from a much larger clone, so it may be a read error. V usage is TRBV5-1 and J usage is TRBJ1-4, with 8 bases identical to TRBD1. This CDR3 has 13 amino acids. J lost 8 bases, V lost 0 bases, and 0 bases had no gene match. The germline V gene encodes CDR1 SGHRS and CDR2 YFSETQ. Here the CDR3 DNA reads TGCGCCAGCAGCTTGGGACAGGGGGAAAAACTGTTTTTT. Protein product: CASSLGQGEKLFF.

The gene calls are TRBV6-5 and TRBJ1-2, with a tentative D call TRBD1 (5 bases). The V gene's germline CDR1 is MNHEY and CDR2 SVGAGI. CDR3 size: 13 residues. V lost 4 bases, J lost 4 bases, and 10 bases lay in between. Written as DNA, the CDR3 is TGTGCCAGCAGTTGGGGGACTTTCTATGGCTACACCTTC. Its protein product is CASSWGTFYGYTF.

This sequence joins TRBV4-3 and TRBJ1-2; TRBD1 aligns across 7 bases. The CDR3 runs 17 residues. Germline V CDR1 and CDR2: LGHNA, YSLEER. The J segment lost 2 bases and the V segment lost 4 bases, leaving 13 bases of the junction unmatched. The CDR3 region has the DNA TGCGCCAGCAGCCCCCAGGGGGGAACTAGGGTCAACTATGGCTACACCTTC. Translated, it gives CASSPQGGTRVNYGYTF.